This entry lists 14 T cell receptor beta chains sequenced from one sample in a study of shared clonotypes between healthy human individuals. Using immunoSEQ multiplex PCR, the repertoire was profiled, and TCRdb retains in-frame clones only, with some absent. The top ten clones hold around 0.33% of a sample with 1.4 million or so clones, 98% of them seen once. Specimen: naive CD4+ T cells sorted from blood. Subset specified: CD45RA+ positively selected. The receptors were gathered from a man under 40 in good health.

CDR3: CASSGDSMSNQPQHF. The CDR3 bases are TGTGCCAGCAGTGGGGACAGTATGAGCAATCAGCCCCAGCATTTT. The V and J genes are TRBV2 and TRBJ1-5; 7 positions agree with TRBD1. After removal of 4 bases from V and 1 base from J, the junction contained 4 bases not matched to a gene. This CDR3 has 15 residues. Germline values: CDR1 SNHLY, CDR2 FYNNEI. The full variable domain, rest sourced from reference TRBV2 and TRBJ1-5, is EPEVTQTPSHQVTQMGQEVILRCVPISNHLYFYWYRQILGQKVEFLVSFYNNEISEKSEIFDDQFSVERPDGSNFTLKIRSTKLEDSAMYFCASSGDSMSNQPQHFGDGTRLSIL.

The gene calls are TRBV6-5 and TRBJ1-4, with D perhaps TRBD1 (6 bases). CDR1 and CDR2 from the germline V gene are MNHEY and SVGAGI. CDR3 length equals 15 residues. Trimming stripped 2 bases from V and 7 bases from J, with 14 bases between. CDR3 loop: CASSYAGGAGEKLFF. In nucleotides, the CDR3 is TGTGCCAGCAGTTACGCTGGGGGGGCCGGTGAAAAACTGTTTTTT.

The gene calls are TRBV7-3 and TRBJ2-1; no definite D call. The V gene lost 0 bases and the J gene lost 6 bases, with 12 bases spanning the gap. Germline V lookup: CDR1 SGHTA, CDR2 FQGTGA. The CDR3 consists of 15 residues. This CDR3 reads CASSLTRSHGNEQFF. Written as DNA, the CDR3 is TGTGCCAGCAGCTTAACTAGATCCCACGGCAATGAGCAGTTCTTC.

The V gene is TRBV5-4, the J gene TRBJ2-2; 8 bases line up with TRBD1. The germline gives CDR1 SGHNT, CDR2 YYREEE (reference sequence). V trimming: 1 base; J trimming: 6 bases; junction bases outside the gene matches: 5. CDR3 length: 15 residues. As DNA, the CDR3 is TGTGCCAGCAGCTTGCGTCAGGGGGCCTCCGGGGAGCTGTTTTTT. Protein product: CASSLRQGASGELFF.

The chain combines TRBV7-6 with TRBJ2-1, with 8 nucleotides matching TRBD2. CDR1 is SGHVS and CDR2 is FNYEAQ in the germline V gene. The J segment lost 0 bases and the V segment lost 2 bases, leaving 3 bases of the junction unmatched. The CDR3 consists of 16 residues. The CDR3 DNA follows: TGTGCCAGCAGCTTAACGGCGGGAGGCTCCTACAATGAGCAGTTCTTC. It encodes CASSLTAGGSYNEQFF.

This clone occurred once. The chain links TRBV5-1 to TRBJ1-1, with a possible D match to TRBD1 (5 bases). Trimming shortened V by 6 bases and J by 4 bases, and 16 bases separated the two germline ends. CDR1 and CDR2 (germline): SGHRS, YFSETQ. The length of the CDR3 is 14 residues. CDR3 in amino acids: CASIRGNGGTEAFF. DNA of the CDR3: TGCGCCAGCATAAGAGGGAATGGGGGCACTGAAGCTTTCTTT.

V is TRBV11-3 and J is TRBJ2-2; D may match TRBD1 or TRBD2 (6 bases each). The V and J ends lost 2 bases and 5 bases respectively, with 12 bases between them. Germline assignment: CDR1 SGHNT and CDR2 YENEEA. CDR3 length: 15 residues. The CDR3 DNA follows: TGTGCCAGCAGCTTAAGTACAGGGAGGACCGGGGAGCTGTTTTTT. This codes for CASSLSTGRTGELFF.

V usage is TRBV13 and J usage is TRBJ2-2, with D unclear. V was trimmed by 0 bases and J by 0 bases, leaving 8 bases between them. CDR3 size: 16 residues. Germline CDR1 PRHDT, CDR2 FYEKMQ (reference sequence). Here the CDR3 reads CASSLGMAANTGELFF. The CDR3 nucleotides are TGTGCCAGCAGCTTAGGCATGGCAGCGAACACCGGGGAGCTGTTTTTT.

This rearrangement joins TRBV28 to TRBJ2-3; 11 nucleotides line up with TRBD2. The CDR3 is 17 amino acids. The germline V gene has CDR1 MDHEN and CDR2 SYDVKM. With V trimmed by 10 bases and J by 0 bases, 12 bases remained unmatched. CDR3: CANQTTSGVPSTDTQYF. The CDR3 coding sequence is TGTGCCAACCAGACGACTAGCGGGGTTCCTAGCACAGATACGCAGTATTTT.

The rearrangement uses TRBV7-9 and TRBJ1-1, with D possibly matching TRBD1 (5 bases). Trimming took 1 base from V and 7 from J, leaving 10 bases between them. Germline CDR1 reads SEHNR; CDR2 reads FQNEAQ (reference sequence). This CDR3 is built from 13 residues. CDR3 in amino acids: CASSLDAGFEAFF. CDR3 nucleotide sequence: TGTGCCAGCAGCTTAGACGCAGGGTTTGAAGCTTTCTTT.

The V and J genes are TRBV5-1 and TRBJ2-1; 10 bases are shared with TRBD2. The CDR3 contains 16 residues. Germline lookup yields CDR1 SGHRS and CDR2 YFSETQ. J lost 2 bases, V lost 2 bases, and 4 bases had no gene match. In DNA form, the CDR3 reads TGCGCCAGCAGCTTTTTAGCGGGAGGCCCCTACAATGAGCAGTTCTTC. Translating it yields CASSFLAGGPYNEQFF. The full variable domain, completed using reference TRBV5-1 and TRBJ2-1, is KAGVTQTPRYLIKTRGQQVTLSCSPISGHRSVSWYQQTPGQGLQFLFEYFSETQRNKGNFPGRFSGRQFSNSRSEMNVSTLELGDSALYLCASSFLAGGPYNEQFFGPGTRLTVL.

The chain recombines TRBV9 with TRBJ2-1; 13 positions match TRBD2. The CDR3 length is 19 residues. Germline CDR1 and CDR2: SGDLS and YYNGEE. The trim removed 4 bases at V and 0 bases at J, leaving 10 bases unmatched. CDR3 in DNA: TGTGCCAGCAGCAAACCACTAGCGGGAGGGACTAGCTCCTACAATGAGCAGTTCTTC. The encoded protein is CASSKPLAGGTSSYNEQFF.

The chain carries TRBV7-2 and TRBJ1-1; D not certain. From germline, CDR1 is SGHTA and CDR2 FQGNSA. Trimming cost V 2 bases and J 4 bases, with 11 bases left between them. The CDR3 sequence is 14 residues long. The CDR3 loop is CASSLSLGFTEAFF. CDR3 sequence (DNA): TGTGCCAGCAGCTTATCGCTCGGGTTCACTGAAGCTTTCTTT.

In nucleotides, the CDR3 is TGTGCCAGCAGTTTAGTGGACAATAACTATGGCTACACCTTC. Translating it yields CASSLVDNNYGYTF. The chain is built from TRBV28 and TRBJ1-2, with D tentatively TRBD1 (5 bases). The V end was cut by 2 bases, the J end by 1 base, with 8 bases between. Germline assignment: CDR1 MDHEN and CDR2 SYDVKM. The CDR3 runs 14 residues.